The 6 T cell receptor beta chains below come from one sample, sequenced in a study of post-analysis software for immune sequencing data. These receptors lack a known antigen. General observations from the study: Five TRBV segments were significantly more frequent in patients than in controls. TRBV5-6, TRBV5-1 and TRBV20-1 were among these segments.

The library was made from cDNA and included unique molecular identifiers. TCRdb processed the PCR reads anew with MiXCR; each CDR3 protein has one entry. The sample carries more than 350,000 distinct CDR3 sequences, 39% recorded once. The sequenced sample was blood. The receptor source for this set is a girl aged 2-10 years with multiple sclerosis.

Concerning this clonotype: Relative to the germline gene, one junction end is altered; a read error may explain this. The J gene is TRBJ2-1, the V gene TRBV29-1, with 7 positions matching TRBD2. The V gene's germline CDR1 is SQVTM and CDR2 ANQGSEA. The CDR3 has 14 residues. CDR3 protein: CSVVRGSSHNEQFF. The CDR3 DNA reads as TGCAGCGTTGTGCGGGGGAGCTCCCACAATGAGCAGTTCTTC.

The chain joins TRBV18 to TRBJ2-5; a possible D gene is TRBD2 (5 bases). Germline assignment: CDR1 KGHSH and CDR2 LQKENI. The CDR3 contains 14 residues. The V and J ends lost 2 bases and 4 bases respectively, with 11 bases between them. The CDR3 spells CASSPSASRETQYF. In nucleotides, the CDR3 is TGTGCCAGCTCACCATCGGCTAGCCGAGAGACCCAGTACTTC.

This rearrangement joins TRBV24-1 to TRBJ2-7, with 7 bases lining up with TRBD1. J lost 2 bases, V lost 4 bases, and 13 bases had no gene match. Germline V gene data show CDR1 as KGHDR and CDR2 as SFDVKD. The CDR3 spans 17 residues. The chain's CDR3 is CATSEGPLGQVPYEQYF. The CDR3 nucleotides are TGTGCCACCAGTGAAGGCCCTCTTGGACAGGTCCCCTACGAGCAGTACTTC.

This clonotype was recorded once. The chain links TRBV25-1 to TRBJ2-5, with TRBD1 matching over 9 bases. TRBJ2-7 explains the end of the DNA better; the J call may be wrong. Per germline, CDR1 MGHDK and CDR2 SYGVNS. This CDR3 is built from 15 residues. Here the CDR3 reads CASSESGTGSHEQYF. CDR3 bases: TGTGCCAGCAGTGAATCCGGGACAGGGTCCCACGAGCAGTACTTC.

This clonotype came up many times. This chain connects TRBV15 to TRBJ2-7; D uncertain. V lost 0 bases, J lost 6 bases, and 18 bases lay in between. In germline, CDR1 is LNHNV, CDR2 YYDKDF (reference sequence). The CDR3 is 16 residues long. In DNA, the CDR3 is TGTGCCACCAGCAGAGACGGAACTTTGGGTCTACGCGAGCAGTACTTC. Protein sequence: CATSRDGTLGLREQYF.

The table lists this clonotype with a few counts. The chain has TRBV19 and TRBJ1-2; D is undetermined. V lost 5 bases and J lost 0, with 13 bases in between. The CDR3 totals 15 residues. Germline V lookup: CDR1 LNHDA, CDR2 SQIVND (reference sequence). CDR3 nucleotide sequence: TGTGCCAGTAGTCCAGGAATCGGGACTAACTATGGCTACACCTTC. Protein product: CASSPGIGTNYGYTF.